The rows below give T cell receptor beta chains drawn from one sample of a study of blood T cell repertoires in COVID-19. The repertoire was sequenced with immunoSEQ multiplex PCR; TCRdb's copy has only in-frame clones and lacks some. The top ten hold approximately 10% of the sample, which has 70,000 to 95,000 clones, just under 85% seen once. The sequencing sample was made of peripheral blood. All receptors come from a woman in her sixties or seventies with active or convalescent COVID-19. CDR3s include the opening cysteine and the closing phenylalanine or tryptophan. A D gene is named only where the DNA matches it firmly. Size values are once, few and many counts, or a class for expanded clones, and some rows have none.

cdr3_nt: TGTGCCAGTGCGGGACAGGGGTTGGGCGAGCAGTACTTC
cdr3_aa: CASAGQGLGEQYF
clone_size: .
j_call: TRBJ2-7
v_call: TRBV18
d_call: TRBD1

cdr3_nt: TGTGCCACCAGTGACGGGGGGACGAACACCGGGGAGCTGTTTTTT
cdr3_aa: CATSDGGTNTGELFF
clone_size: .
j_call: TRBJ2-2
v_call: TRBV24-1
d_call: TRBD2

cdr3_nt: TGTGCCAGCAGCCAACCCTGGTCAGGGGGGACGGAAGCTTTCTTT
cdr3_aa: CASSQPWSGGTEAFF
clone_size: .
j_call: TRBJ1-1
v_call: TRBV3-1/TRBV3-2
d_call: TRBD1

cdr3_nt: TGTGCCAGCAGCCAAACAAATAACCCCTACGAGCAGTACTTC
cdr3_aa: CASSQTNNPYEQYF
clone_size: .
j_call: TRBJ2-7
v_call: TRBV3-1/TRBV3-2
d_call: .

cdr3_nt: TGTGCCAGCAGCCCCCGGGAGGCCGAGCAGTTCTTC
cdr3_aa: CASSPREAEQFF
clone_size: .
j_call: TRBJ2-1
v_call: TRBV6-2/TRBV6-3
d_call: TRBD2

cdr3_nt: TGTGCCAGCAGCCCTGGGACAGGACCGACAGATACGCAGTATTTT
cdr3_aa: CASSPGTGPTDTQYF
clone_size: .
j_call: TRBJ2-3
v_call: TRBV6-6
d_call: TRBD1

cdr3_nt: TGCAGCGTTGAGGACAGGGGCATTCAGTACTTC
cdr3_aa: CSVEDRGIQYF
clone_size: .
j_call: TRBJ2-4
v_call: TRBV29-1
d_call: TRBD1

cdr3_nt: TGTGCCACCAGCAGAGTGCGGGGCGGGACCTACGAGCAGTACTTC
cdr3_aa: CATSRVRGGTYEQYF
clone_size: .
j_call: TRBJ2-7
v_call: TRBV15
d_call: .

cdr3_nt: TGTGCCAGCAGCTTAACAGGGATCTCCTACGAGCAGTACTTC
cdr3_aa: CASSLTGISYEQYF
clone_size: few
j_call: TRBJ2-7
v_call: TRBV5-6
d_call: .

cdr3_nt: TGTGCCAGCAGTTACCCAGGGACCTACGAGCAGTACTTC
cdr3_aa: CASSYPGTYEQYF
clone_size: few
j_call: TRBJ2-7
v_call: TRBV6-2/TRBV6-3
d_call: .

cdr3_nt: TGCGCCAGCAGCAGCAGCCGCGGGGGGGCGGGCACCGGGGAGCTGTTTTTT
cdr3_aa: CASSSSRGGAGTGELFF
clone_size: once
j_call: TRBJ2-2
v_call: TRBV5-1
d_call: TRBD2

cdr3_nt: TGTGCCAGCAGTACGGGACATGGGAACTACGAGCAGTACTTC
cdr3_aa: CASSTGHGNYEQYF
clone_size: .
j_call: TRBJ2-7
v_call: TRBV6-6
d_call: .